The 27 T cell receptor delta chains below were found in one sample sequenced in a study of gamma-delta T cells after stem cell transplantation. TCRdb ran CATT on the RT-PCR reads. The table lists 6,500 or so delta-chain clones, 20% to 30% of them singletons. The sample taken for sequencing was gamma-delta T cells. These receptors all stem from a human donor. It is not recorded whose cells these are; they may come from a transplant donor.

Sample share makes this clone medium-sized. The rearrangement uses TRDV2 and TRDJ1; no definite D call. CDR3 length: 13 residues. The germline V and J ends were trimmed by 6 bases and 2 bases, with 12 bases remaining between them. CDR1 and CDR2 from the germline V gene are GEAIGNYY and EKD. CDR3 sequence (DNA): TGTGCCTGTTTTGAGGTTGGGACCGATAAACTCATCTTT. This gives the protein CACFEVGTDKLIF.

This clone showed up just once. One base separates it from a far larger clone, so it is likely a read error. The sample contains more than one DNA sequence encoding this CDR3. The V and J genes are TRDV2 and TRDJ1; 9 positions match TRDD3. This CDR3 region has 22 residues. Germline values: CDR1 GEAIGNYY, CDR2 EKD. The CDR3 nucleotides read TGTGCCTGCGACACTAGCTTCCTAAGGGCCCTGGGGGATCCTCACTACACCGATAAACTCATCTTT. It specifies CACDTSFLRALGDPHYTDKLIF.

The CDR3 reads CACDPLLSRRGYNTDKLIF. The CDR3 coding sequence is TGTGCCTGTGACCCCCTTCTTTCCCGTCGGGGATACAACACCGATAAACTCATCTTT. The V call is TRDV2, the J call TRDJ1; 8 bases fit TRDD3. Germline lookup yields CDR1 GEAIGNYY and CDR2 EKD. The CDR3 spans 19 residues. The V and J ends lost 3 bases and 0 bases, in that order; junction bases with no gene match: 17.

Notes on this clone: Relative to the germline gene, one junction end is altered; a read error may explain this. The chain carries TRDV2 and TRDJ1; TRDD3 matches at 10 bases. This CDR3 comprises 17 residues. CDR1 and CDR2 (germline): GEAIGNYY, EKD. The CDR3 sequence is CARDRLGDNGYTDKLIF. The CDR3 DNA sequence: TGTGCCCGTGACAGGCTGGGGGATAATGGGTACACCGATAAACTCATCTTT.

The table lists this clone with a few counts. The rearrangement links TRDV2 to TRDJ1; 8 positions agree with TRDD3. The CDR3 length is 16 residues. J gave up 0 bases and V 3 bases, and 8 bases lay outside the gene matches. Germline V CDR1 and CDR2: GEAIGNYY, EKD. CDR3 protein: CACDVLGGANTDKLIF. In DNA form, the CDR3 reads TGTGCCTGTGACGTACTGGGGGGAGCAAACACCGATAAACTCATCTTT.

The J gene is TRDJ1, the V gene TRDV2; D might be TRDD3 (6 bases). Per germline, CDR1 GEAIGNYY and CDR2 EKD. The CDR3 extends over 20 amino acids. V lost 0 bases, J lost 0 bases, and 25 bases lay in between. This CDR3 reads CACDTVRGPRGEKDTDKLIF. CDR3 DNA sequence: TGTGCCTGTGACACCGTCCGTGGGCCTCGGGGGGAGAAGGACACCGATAAACTCATCTTT.

This clone was picked up a small number of times. The V and J genes are TRAV29/DV5 and TRDJ1; TRDD3 matches at 7 bases. This CDR3 has 19 residues. Trimming removed 3 bases from V and 0 bases from J; junction bases left unmatched: 20. Germline V gene data show CDR1 as NSMFDY and CDR2 as ISSIKDK. The CDR3 loop is CAAMGRGNWGPKYTDKLIF. CDR3 coding DNA: TGTGCAGCAATGGGGAGGGGAAACTGGGGCCCAAAGTACACCGATAAACTCATCTTT.

The rearrangement joins TRDV1 to TRDJ1, with 8 bases matching TRDD3. J was trimmed by 0 bases and V by 9 bases; bases with no gene match: 30. This CDR3 comprises 22 residues. Germline assignment: CDR1 TSWWSYY and CDR2 QGS. CDR3 in DNA: TGTGCTCTCCATGCACGCGCTCCCGCCTTGGTGCTGGGGGACCTTCACACCGATAAACTCATCTTT. Translated, it gives CALHARAPALVLGDLHTDKLIF.

This clone has only a few counts. The protein in TCRdb stems from a much larger clone and differs at residue 12 from this DNA's translation, likely a read error; here the protein is translated from the DNA. The gene calls are TRDV1 and TRDJ1, with D perhaps given as TRDD2 or TRDD3 (7 bases each). The CDR3 is made up of 24 amino acids. Germline V gene data show CDR1 as TSWWSYY and CDR2 as QGS. Trimming stripped 0 bases from V and 0 bases from J, with 35 bases between. In DNA, the CDR3 is TGTGCTCTTGGGGAACTAATGTTAGTTCCTACGGAGGGGATAGTGGGTTCGGACACCGATAAACTCATCTTT. Translating gives CALGELMLVPTEGIVGSDTDKLIF.

This clone was counted a few times. A much larger clone is a single base away; this may be a read error. The chain carries TRDV2 and TRDJ1; 10 bases line up with TRDD3. Germline CDR1 and CDR2: GEAIGNYY and EKD. The CDR3 sequence is 16 residues long. V shed 1 base, J shed 1 base, and the junction held 5 bases outside the gene matches. Here the CDR3 reads CACDTITGGCTDKLIF. CDR3 DNA: TGTGCCTGTGACACGATTACTGGGGGATGCACCGATAAACTCATCTTT.

This clone was recorded a few times. The chain is built from TRDV2 and TRDJ1; 7 bases are a match to TRDD3. The germline V gene encodes CDR1 GEAIGNYY and CDR2 EKD. This CDR3 region has 17 residues. V lost 4 bases, J lost 0 bases, and 13 bases stayed unmatched. CDR3 coding DNA: TGTGCCTGTGAACTACTGGGGACCCAAAAGTACACCGATAAACTCATCTTT. Translation gives CACELLGTQKYTDKLIF.

This sequence joins TRDV1 and TRDJ1, with D perhaps assigned TRDD2 or TRDD3 (5 bases each). CDR1 and CDR2 (germline): TSWWSYY, QGS. This CDR3 is 22 amino acids long. V was pared by 2 bases and J by 1 base, with 32 bases between. This chain's CDR3 is CALGETPSGYLLSVAFTDKLIF. The CDR3 region has the DNA TGTGCTCTTGGGGAAACCCCTTCTGGGTATCTACTCTCGGTTGCATTCACCGATAAACTCATCTTT.

Note on this clone: It differs at one base from a far larger clone, so likely a read error. The sample has other DNA sequences that encode this CDR3 too. The rearrangement uses TRDV2 and TRDJ1, with 8 bases lining up with TRDD3. CDR3 size: 20 residues. The trim removed 0 bases at V and 0 bases at J, leaving 17 bases unmatched. Germline CDR1 GEAIGNYY, CDR2 EKD. CDR3 bases: TGTGCCTGTGACACCGAGTTCTCAAGGCTGGGGGAGGCCGACACCGATAAACTCATCTTT. Its protein product is CACDTEFSRLGEADTDKLIF.

This clone has just a few counts. The chain joins TRDV2 to TRDJ3; 12 bases fit TRDD3. Trimming at V came to 0 bases and at J to 0 bases, leaving 20 bases not matched to a gene. The CDR3 has 25 amino acids. The V gene's germline CDR1 is GEAIGNYY and CDR2 EKD. The CDR3 loop reads CACDTVGLGDTQRSLSSWDTRQMFF. The CDR3 bases are TGTGCCTGTGACACCGTCGGTCTGGGGGATACGCAGAGGTCGTTGAGCTCCTGGGACACCCGACAGATGTTTTTC.

This sequence joins TRDV2 and TRDJ1; D perhaps matches TRDD3 (6 bases). Germline V lookup: CDR1 GEAIGNYY, CDR2 EKD. The germline V and J ends were trimmed by 0 bases and 8 bases, with 15 bases remaining between them. The CDR3 runs 14 residues. The CDR3 is CACDTWGGGLKLIF. CDR3 DNA: TGTGCCTGTGACACCTGGGGGGGGGGACTGAAACTCATCTTT.

This clone is medium-sized within its sample. V gene TRDV2 combines with J gene TRDJ1, with D perhaps matching TRDD3 (5 bases). This CDR3 has 14 residues. Germline values: CDR1 GEAIGNYY, CDR2 EKD. Trimming pared 2 bases from V and 6 bases from J, leaving 15 bases between. CDR3 amino acids: CACDSLELAYKLIF. For the CDR3, the DNA is TGTGCCTGTGACAGCCTTGAACTGGCCTATAAACTCATCTTT.

J is TRDJ1 and V is TRDV2; 10 positions match TRDD3. This CDR3 region has 22 residues. J was trimmed by 0 bases and V by 0 bases; bases with no gene match: 21. CDR1 is GEAIGNYY, CDR2 EKD, per germline. The CDR3 sequence: CACDTVPSRGNWGILYTDKLIF. The CDR3 nucleotides are TGTGCCTGTGACACCGTTCCTTCGAGAGGGAACTGGGGGATCTTGTACACCGATAAACTCATCTTT.

Points on this clone: A far more abundant clone sits one base away, making this likely a read error. The identical CDR3 is also encoded by other nucleotide sequences in the sample. The chain combines TRDV1 with TRDJ1; D gene uncertain. Germline V gene data show CDR1 as TSWWSYY and CDR2 as QGS. This CDR3 is built from 16 residues. Trimming pared 3 bases from V and 0 bases from J, leaving 14 bases between. CDR3 coding DNA: TGTGCTCTTGGGGACCCTCCTGGAGGGTACACCGATAAACTCATCTTT. It specifies CALGDPPGGYTDKLIF.

This clone occurred a few times. In the same sample, other DNA sequences code for this CDR3. The chain employs TRDV2 and TRDJ1; 11 bases match TRDD3. The CDR3 length is 16 residues. Trimming at V came to 1 base and at J to 1 base, leaving 4 bases not matched to a gene. Germline V gene sequence: CDR1 GEAIGNYY, CDR2 EKD. Here the CDR3 reads CACDTLGDKGTDKLIF. The CDR3 DNA is TGTGCCTGTGACACACTGGGGGATAAGGGCACCGATAAACTCATCTTT.

This clone counts as medium-sized (0.01 to 0.1%). J is TRDJ1 and V is TRDV1, with 7 bases fitting TRDD3. V lost 1 base to trimming and J lost 2 bases; unmatched junction nucleotides: 13. CDR3 length: 18 amino acids. Germline CDR1 reads TSWWSYY; CDR2 reads QGS. This CDR3 is CALGEQPGLGISTDKLIF. The CDR3 DNA is TGTGCTCTTGGGGAACAGCCGGGGCTGGGGATATCAACCGATAAACTCATCTTT.

Sample share makes this clone medium-sized (0.01 to 0.1%). V and J are TRDV2 and TRDJ1, with TRDD3 as a possible D gene (6 bases). The ends were cut back, 0 bases at V and 2 bases at J, with 18 bases in the middle. The CDR3 extends over 17 amino acids. Germline-derived CDR1 and CDR2 are GEAIGNYY and EKD. CDR3 sequence (DNA): TGTGCCTGTGACACCGAATTTGGGGGGGTGCCGACCGATAAACTCATCTTT. This gives the protein CACDTEFGGVPTDKLIF.

Details on this clone: A far more abundant clone sits one base away, making this likely a read error. The gene calls are TRDV2 and TRDJ3, with 12 bases identical to TRDD3. The V gene end was trimmed by 3 bases and the J gene end by 0 bases; junction bases not matched to a gene: 14. The length of the CDR3 is 22 residues. Germline-derived CDR1 and CDR2 are GEAIGNYY and EKD. The CDR3 spells CACDAWGLGDTRPSWDTRQMFF. DNA of the CDR3: TGTGCCTGTGACGCGTGGGGGCTGGGGGATACGCGGCCCTCCTGGGACACCCGACAGATGTTTTTC.

This sequence joins TRDV1 and TRDJ1; 8 bases are a match to TRDD3. V gave up 1 base and J gave up 3 bases; unmatched junction bases: 19. There are 20 residues in the CDR3. Germline V gene lookup returns CDR1 TSWWSYY and CDR2 QGS. The CDR3 DNA sequence: TGTGCTCTTGGGGAACGAGGGAACTACTGGGGGCTTATAGACGCCGATAAACTCATCTTT. This translates into CALGERGNYWGLIDADKLIF.

The chain couples TRDV1 to TRDJ1, with D tentatively TRDD3 (5 bases). Between the trimmed V and J ends, which lost 2 bases and 0 bases, there was a span of 10 bases. Germline CDR1 is TSWWSYY and CDR2 is QGS. The CDR3 length is 15 residues. This CDR3 is CALGEGGFYTDKLIF. The CDR3 region has the DNA TGTGCTCTTGGGGAAGGGGGGTTCTACACCGATAAACTCATCTTT.

This clone is labeled as medium-sized. Other DNA sequences in the same sample also yield this CDR3. The rearrangement links TRDV2 to TRDJ1; 9 bases line up with TRDD3. Germline V gene sequence: CDR1 GEAIGNYY, CDR2 EKD. The CDR3 totals 21 residues. J gave up 1 base and V 0 bases, and 20 bases lay outside the gene matches. The CDR3 bases are TGTGCCTGTGACACCCTGGCTGGGGATACGCACCTACAGGGAGTCACCGATAAACTCATCTTT. This sequence encodes CACDTLAGDTHLQGVTDKLIF.

This clone was detected a few times. The chain has TRDV1 and TRDJ1, with a tentative D call TRDD3 (6 bases). CDR1 and CDR2 (germline): TSWWSYY, QGS. The length of the CDR3 is 20 residues. V was cut by 4 bases and J by 0 bases, with 27 bases left in between. The DNA for the CDR3 is TGTGCTCTTGGGGCTAGCTGGGGACCCAACCCAGTTGGGAACACCGATAAACTCATCTTT. Translated: CALGASWGPNPVGNTDKLIF.

Concerning this clone: An end of the junction differs from the germline gene, which may be a read error. The V and J genes are TRDV2 and TRDJ1, with 8 bases that match TRDD3. The germline CDR1 and CDR2 sequences are GEAIGNYY and EKD. The CDR3 is made up of 19 amino acids. As DNA, the CDR3 is TGTGCCTGTGACAAACTGGGGGTCCTTAATGCCCGTTACACTGATAAACTCATCTTT. Translating it yields CACDKLGVLNARYTDKLIF.